Detailed here is one TCR beta chain. This specimen comes from a study of blood T cell repertoires in COVID-19. Libraries were prepared by immunoSEQ multiplex PCR; TCRdb keeps only in-frame clonotypes and omits some of them. The sample yields some 100,000 clones, around four fifths seen once. This TCR was sampled from a woman aged 55-75 years with acute or convalescent COVID-19. Sequencing was performed on peripheral blood.

CDR3 loop: CATSRDPQAGGHEQYF. In nucleotides, the CDR3 is TGTGCCACCAGCAGAGATCCTCAGGCAGGGGGCCACGAGCAGTACTTC. J is TRBJ2-7 and V is TRBV15, with 8 nucleotides matching TRBD1. V lost 0 bases, J lost 5 bases, and 9 bases stayed unmatched. The CDR3 has 16 residues. CDR1 and CDR2 from the germline V gene are LNHNV and YYDKDF (reference sequence).